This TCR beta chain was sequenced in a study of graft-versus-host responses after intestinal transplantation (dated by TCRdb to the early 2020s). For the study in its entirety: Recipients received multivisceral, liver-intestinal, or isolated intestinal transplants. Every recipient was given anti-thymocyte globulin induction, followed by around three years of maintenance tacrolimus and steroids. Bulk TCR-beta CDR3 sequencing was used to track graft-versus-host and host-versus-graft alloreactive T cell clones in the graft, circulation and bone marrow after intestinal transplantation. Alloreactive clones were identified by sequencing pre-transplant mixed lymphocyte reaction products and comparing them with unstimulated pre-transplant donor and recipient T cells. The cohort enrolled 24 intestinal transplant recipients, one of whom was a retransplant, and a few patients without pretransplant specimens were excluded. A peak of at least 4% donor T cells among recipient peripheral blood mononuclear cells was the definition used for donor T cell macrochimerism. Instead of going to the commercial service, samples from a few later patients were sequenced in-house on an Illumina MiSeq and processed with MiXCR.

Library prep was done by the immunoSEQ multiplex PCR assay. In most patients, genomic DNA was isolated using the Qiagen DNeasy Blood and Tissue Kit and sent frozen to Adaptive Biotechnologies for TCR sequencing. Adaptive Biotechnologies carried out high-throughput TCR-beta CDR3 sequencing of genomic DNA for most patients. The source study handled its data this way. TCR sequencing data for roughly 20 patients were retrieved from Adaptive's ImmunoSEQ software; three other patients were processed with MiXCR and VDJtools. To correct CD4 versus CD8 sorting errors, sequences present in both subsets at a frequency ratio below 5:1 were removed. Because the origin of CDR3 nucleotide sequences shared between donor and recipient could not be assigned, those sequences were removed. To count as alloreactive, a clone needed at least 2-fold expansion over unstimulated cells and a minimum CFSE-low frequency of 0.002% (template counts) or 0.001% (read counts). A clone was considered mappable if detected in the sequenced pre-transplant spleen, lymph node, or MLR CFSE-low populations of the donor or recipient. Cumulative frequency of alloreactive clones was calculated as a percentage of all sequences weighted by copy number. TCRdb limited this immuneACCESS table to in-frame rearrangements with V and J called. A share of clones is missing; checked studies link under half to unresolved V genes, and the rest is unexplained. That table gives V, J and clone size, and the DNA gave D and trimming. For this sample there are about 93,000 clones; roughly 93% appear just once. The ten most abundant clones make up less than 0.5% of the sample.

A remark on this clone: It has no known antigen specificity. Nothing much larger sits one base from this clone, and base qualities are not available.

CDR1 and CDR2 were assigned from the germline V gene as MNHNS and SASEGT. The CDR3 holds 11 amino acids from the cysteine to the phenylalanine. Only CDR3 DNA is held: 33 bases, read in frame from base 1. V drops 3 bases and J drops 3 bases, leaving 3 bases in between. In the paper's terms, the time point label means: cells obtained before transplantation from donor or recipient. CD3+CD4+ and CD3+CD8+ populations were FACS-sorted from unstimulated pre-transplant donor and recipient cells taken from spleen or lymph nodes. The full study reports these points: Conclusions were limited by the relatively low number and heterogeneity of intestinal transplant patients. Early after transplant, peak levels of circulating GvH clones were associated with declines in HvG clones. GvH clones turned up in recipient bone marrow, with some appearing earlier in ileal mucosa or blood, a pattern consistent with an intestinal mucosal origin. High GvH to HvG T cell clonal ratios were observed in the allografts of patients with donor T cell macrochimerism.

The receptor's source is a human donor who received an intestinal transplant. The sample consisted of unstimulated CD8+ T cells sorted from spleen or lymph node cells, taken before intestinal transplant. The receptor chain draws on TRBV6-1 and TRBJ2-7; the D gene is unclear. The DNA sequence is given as TGTGCCAGCAGTGACAGCTACGAGCAGTACTTC. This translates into CASSDSYEQYF.